This TCR beta chain was captured by sequencing in a study of vaccination and CD4 T cells after COVID-19. CDR3 length: 15 amino acids. Germline V gene sequence: CDR1 DFQATT, CDR2 SNEGSKA (reference sequence). V lost 4 bases to trimming and J lost 6 bases; unmatched junction nucleotides: 10. This clonotype was detected a few times. Its target is unknown. At the Johns Hopkins FTIC core, DNA taken from cultured CD4+ T cells was sequenced by way of the Oncomine TCR Beta short-read assay. One entry per CDR3 protein, called by TCRdb with MiXCR from the PCR reads. The sample yields approximately 15,000 distinct CDR3 sequences, around 40% seen once. The sample's treatment: roughly 10-day PBMC culture with coronavirus spike peptide pools or control peptides (ViraFEST assay).

The sequenced material came from cultured CD4+ T cells from blood. The clonotype originates from a human donor with COVID-19. The chain joins TRBV20-1 to TRBJ2-7; 12 positions agree with TRBD1. The CDR3 nucleotides are TGCAGTGCTATGGGACAGGGGGCGCATAAAATCGAGCAGTACTTC. Translation gives CSAMGQGAHKIEQYF.